The source of this T cell receptor (beta chain) is a study of blood T cell repertoires in COVID-19. Background on the study: Sources were T cells, B-cell-depleted T cells, or PBMCs; the material itself was cDNA or gDNA.

In assigning cohorts, the study relied on participant-reported clinical history. Exposed study participants had met a COVID-19 case within 2 weeks before entry. By frequency in the sample, this clone is medium-sized (0.01 to 0.1%). As processed by the authors: Reference gene primers were amplified, and this amplification served to estimate nucleated cell counts. Sequencing was performed with immunoSEQ multiplex PCR; in TCRdb, only in-frame clones are kept and a portion is missing. Clonal size and the V and J genes are those of that table, whereas D and trimming came from the DNA. Of a few hundred thousand clones listed, 86% are singletons. After removal of 2 bases from V and 0 bases from J, the junction contained 7 bases not matched to a gene. There are 17 residues in the CDR3. Germline V gene lookup returns CDR1 SNHLY and CDR2 FYNNEI.

The chain joins TRBV2 to TRBJ2-1, with 7 bases identical to TRBD1. This sequence was found in a woman younger than 45 who had been exposed to COVID-19. Sequenced input: PBMCs or T cells enriched from blood (not recorded which). DNA of the CDR3: TGTGCCAGCAGTGAAAATAGGGGGCCATTCTCCTACAATGAGCAGTTCTTC. Encoded protein: CASSENRGPFSYNEQFF.